These 15 T cell receptor beta chains originate from one sample sequenced in a study of blood T cells in healthy people across ages. The authors ran a second PCR of roughly 6 to 11 cycles using a sample-barcoded 5' primer and a J-beta primer mix. TCRdb called the 5' RACE reads again in MiXCR, with one record for every CDR3 protein. Of roughly 1,500,000 distinct CDR3 sequences in the sample, 42% are singletons; the top ten hold 7.9%. The source material was blood. The receptors stem from a woman in her late teens or twenties in good health.

On this clonotype: The junction and the germline gene differ at one end; a read error may be behind it. CDR3 sequence reads: CASSLGGPGADTEYF. The CDR3 coding sequence is TGTGCCAGCAGTTTGGGAGGGCCCGGGGCAGATACGGAGTATTTT. V and J are TRBV12-3 or TRBV12-4 and TRBJ2-3; 7 positions match TRBD2. The CDR3 length is 15 residues.

With regard to this clonotype: This may arise from a read error, as a much more abundant clone is one base away. This chain uses TRBV12-3 or TRBV12-4 with TRBJ2-3; D is perhaps TRBD2 (5 bases). The CDR3 extends over 12 amino acids. The CDR3: CAGSAGGDTQYF. CDR3 nucleotides: TGTGCCGGCAGTGCGGGTGGAGATACGCAGTATTTT.

A few counts support this clonotype. This chain links TRBV7-9 with TRBJ1-6, with D possibly matching TRBD1 (5 bases). Germline values: CDR1 SEHNR, CDR2 FQNEAQ (reference sequence). V was trimmed by 5 bases and J by 7 bases, leaving 15 bases between them. This CDR3 is 15 amino acids long. CDR3 DNA: TGTGCCAGCAGCACGGCAGGGACGGTCAATTCACCCCTCCACTTT. Amino acid sequence: CASSTAGTVNSPLHF.

CDR3 in DNA: TGCAGCGTTGTGCGGGGCCGGCAAGAGACCCAGTACTTC. This codes for CSVVRGRQETQYF. This sequence joins TRBV29-1 and TRBJ2-7; possibly TRBD2 for D (6 bases). The end of the DNA fits TRBJ2-5 better, so the J call may be wrong. The V gene's germline CDR1 is SQVTM and CDR2 ANQGSEA. The CDR3 extends over 13 amino acids.

This clonotype was detected only a few times. The rearrangement joins TRBV15 to TRBJ1-6; no clear D gene. The CDR3 extends over 13 amino acids. Looked up from germline, CDR1 is LNHNV and CDR2 is YYDKDF (reference sequence). V was shortened by 3 bases and J by 7 bases, with 7 bases between the two germline ends. CDR3 in amino acids: CATSRRFNSPLHF. DNA of the CDR3: TGTGCCACCAGCAGGAGGTTCAATTCACCCCTCCACTTT.

The rearrangement joins TRBV20-1 to TRBJ2-4; D might be TRBD2 (6 bases). The DNA matches TRBJ2-7 better at its end, which makes the J call doubtful. The CDR3 is 13 residues long. Germline values: CDR1 DFQATT, CDR2 SNEGSKA (reference sequence). As DNA, the CDR3 is TGCAGTGCTGGGGACGGGGGAACCTACGAGCAGTACTTC. It encodes CSAGDGGTYEQYF.

This clonotype was detected a few times. The chain combines TRBV29-1 with TRBJ1-1; 11 bases line up with TRBD1. Germline V gene lookup returns CDR1 SQVTM and CDR2 ANQGSEA. Trimming cost V 3 bases and J 6 bases; bases outside gene matches: 9. This CDR3 is 15 amino acids long. DNA of the CDR3: TGCAGCGTTGATCTTGGACAGGGGGCGCATTCTGAAGCTTTCTTT. It translates to CSVDLGQGAHSEAFF.

The V call is TRBV2, the J call TRBJ2-1; D not certain. Germline V gene sequence: CDR1 SNHLY, CDR2 FYNNEI. Trimming removed 6 bases from V and 1 base from J, with 16 bases in between. The length of the CDR3 is 16 residues. CDR3 DNA: TGTGCCAGCAGGGCCCCCGACGGCTCTTCCTACAATGAGCAGTTCTTC. Translated: CASRAPDGSSYNEQFF. Full variable domain (rest looked up from reference TRBV2 and TRBJ2-1): EPEVTQTPSHQVTQMGQEVILRCVPISNHLYFYWYRQILGQKVEFLVSFYNNEISEKSEIFDDQFSVERPDGSNFTLKIRSTKLEDSAMYFCASRAPDGSSYNEQFFGPGTRLTVL.

The chain employs TRBV10-2 and TRBJ2-7; no clear D gene. This CDR3 is 11 amino acids long. The V end lost 7 bases, the J end lost 3 bases, and 7 bases lay between the germline ends. Looked up from germline, CDR1 is WSHSY and CDR2 is SAAADI. The CDR3 DNA follows: TGCGCCAGCATGAGAAACTACGAGCAGTACTTC. It is translated as CASMRNYEQYF.

The chain couples TRBV5-1 to TRBJ2-5; 8 bases map to TRBD2. The germline V gene has CDR1 SGHRS and CDR2 YFSETQ. Trimming took 4 bases from V and 4 from J; bases not matched to a gene: 9. The CDR3 totals 15 residues. The CDR3 region has the DNA TGCGCCAGCAGCACTGTAGGACTAGCAGCAGAGACCCAGTACTTC. Its translation: CASSTVGLAAETQYF.

The sample holds a few counts of this clonotype. The chain uses TRBV5-1 and TRBJ1-2; D remains unclear. Germline V gene lookup returns CDR1 SGHRS and CDR2 YFSETQ. CDR3 length: 14 amino acids. Deletions cut 0 bases from V and 1 base from J, with 7 bases between. The CDR3 is CASSLAEVNYGYTF. CDR3 nucleotide sequence: TGCGCCAGCAGCTTGGCCGAGGTTAACTATGGCTACACCTTC.

The genes are TRBV7-2 and TRBJ1-3; unclear D gene. V lost 3 bases to trimming and J lost 2 bases, with 8 bases between them. The CDR3 contains 14 residues. Germline-derived CDR1 and CDR2 are SGHTA and FQGNSA. CDR3 DNA sequence: TGTGCCAGCAGCTTTAGAAGCGCTGGAAACACCATATATTTT. Amino acids: CASSFRSAGNTIYF.

The V call is TRBV4-2, the J call TRBJ2-3; D could derive from TRBD1 or TRBD2 (5 bases each). Deletions cut 5 bases from V and 9 bases from J, with 18 bases between. The CDR3 spans 14 residues. CDR1 LGHNA and CDR2 YNFKEQ come from the germline V gene. The CDR3 protein is CASSGRDPKDTQYF. In DNA form, the CDR3 reads TGTGCCAGCAGCGGCCGGGACCCGAAGGACACGCAGTATTTT.

The V call is TRBV28, the J call TRBJ2-5; TRBD1 matches 8 bases. This CDR3 comprises 13 residues. After removal of 6 bases from V and 4 bases from J, the junction contained 4 bases not matched to a gene. Germline V lookup: CDR1 MDHEN, CDR2 SYDVKM. CDR3 nucleotides: TGTGCCAGCAGAGAGGGACAGGTAGAGACCCAGTACTTC. It is translated as CASREGQVETQYF.

The V and J genes are TRBV5-1 and TRBJ1-1, with a possible D match to TRBD1 (5 bases). This CDR3 is 15 amino acids long. The germline gives CDR1 SGHRS, CDR2 YFSETQ. Between the trimmed V and J ends, which lost 4 bases and 1 base, there was a span of 14 bases. The CDR3 nucleotides are TGCGCCAGCAGCCCAGTACCGACAGCGAACACTGAAGCTTTCTTT. This translates into CASSPVPTANTEAFF.